Listed below are T cell receptor beta chains from one sample, sequenced in a study of control samples from healthy donors and cancer patients. Sequenced by immunoSEQ multiplex PCR; TCRdb stores in-frame clones only, minus some. The table lists some 190,000 clones, 91% of them singletons. What was sequenced was blood. These TCRs come from a young man in good health. Both conserved end residues are part of each CDR3. The D gene is left open where the match is weak. Rows give clone size only sometimes, using once, few, many, or a class for an expanded clone.

cdr3_nt: TGTGCCAGCAGCGTACGGGGCACCGATGAAAAACTGTTTTTT
cdr3_aa: CASSVRGTDEKLFF
d_call: NA
clone_size: few
v_call: TRBV9
j_call: TRBJ1-4

cdr3_nt: TGTGCCAGTAGCGATCCGGGACGTCGTTACACTGAAGCTTTCTTT
cdr3_aa: CASSDPGRRYTEAFF
d_call: NA
clone_size: few
v_call: TRBV19
j_call: TRBJ1-1

cdr3_nt: TGTGCCAGTAGCCTCGGCTGGGGAGGGGATCTGAATGAAAAACTGTTTTTT
cdr3_aa: CASSLGWGGDLNEKLFF
d_call: NA
clone_size: once
v_call: TRBV19
j_call: TRBJ1-4

cdr3_nt: TGTGCCTGGGGGCCCGGACAGGGGAATCAGCCCCAGCATTTT
cdr3_aa: CAWGPGQGNQPQHF
d_call: TRBD1
clone_size: NA
v_call: TRBV30
j_call: TRBJ1-5

cdr3_nt: TGTGCCAGCAGCCAACGAGGGAACAATTCACCCCTCCACTTT
cdr3_aa: CASSQRGNNSPLHF
d_call: NA
clone_size: NA
v_call: TRBV14
j_call: TRBJ1-6

cdr3_nt: TGCGCCAGCAGCCAAGTCCCGAGCAATCAGCCCCAGCATTTT
cdr3_aa: CASSQVPSNQPQHF
d_call: NA
clone_size: NA
v_call: TRBV4-1
j_call: TRBJ1-5

cdr3_nt: TGTGCCAGCAGCGTAGACGTAACCTACGAGCAGTACTTC
cdr3_aa: CASSVDVTYEQYF
d_call: NA
clone_size: NA
v_call: TRBV11-2
j_call: TRBJ2-7

cdr3_nt: TGCGCCAGCAGCCCCTCCGGGGAGACAAATGAAAAACTGTTTTTT
cdr3_aa: CASSPSGETNEKLFF
d_call: NA
clone_size: NA
v_call: TRBV5-1
j_call: TRBJ1-4

cdr3_nt: TGCAGTGCTAGTGGGGGCCAGGTGGCCTACGAGCAGTACTTC
cdr3_aa: CSASGGQVAYEQYF
d_call: NA
clone_size: NA
v_call: TRBV20-1
j_call: TRBJ2-7

cdr3_nt: TGTGCCAGCAGCTTAAAGGAGCGGGGGGTCGCGAACACCGGGGAGCTGTTTTTT
cdr3_aa: CASSLKERGVANTGELFF
d_call: TRBD2
clone_size: NA
v_call: TRBV7-8
j_call: TRBJ2-2

cdr3_nt: TGTGCCAGCAGCTCACAGGAGAACACTGAAGCTTTCTTT
cdr3_aa: CASSSQENTEAFF
d_call: NA
clone_size: NA
v_call: TRBV7-3
j_call: TRBJ1-1

cdr3_nt: TGTGCCACCAGTGACCCGACAGGGTTTGTCAATGAGCAGTTCTTC
cdr3_aa: CATSDPTGFVNEQFF
d_call: TRBD1
clone_size: NA
v_call: TRBV24-1
j_call: TRBJ2-1

cdr3_nt: TGTGCCAGCAGTGACCGAAGGGGTTCAGGTGAGCAGTTCTTC
cdr3_aa: CASSDRRGSGEQFF
d_call: NA
clone_size: NA
v_call: TRBV6-4
j_call: TRBJ2-1

cdr3_nt: TGTGCCACCAGCAGATCAGGCCATCCGCAGTACTTC
cdr3_aa: CATSRSGHPQYF
d_call: NA
clone_size: NA
v_call: TRBV15
j_call: TRBJ2-7

cdr3_nt: TGTGCCAGCAGCTTACAGGGGACCTATGGCTACACCTTC
cdr3_aa: CASSLQGTYGYTF
d_call: NA
clone_size: once
v_call: TRBV11-2
j_call: TRBJ1-2

cdr3_nt: TGCAGCGTTTCGTACAGGGGGAACACTGAAGCTTTCTTT
cdr3_aa: CSVSYRGNTEAFF
d_call: TRBD1
clone_size: once
v_call: TRBV29-1
j_call: TRBJ1-1

cdr3_nt: TGTGCCAGCAGCCCGACTAGCGGGTACTACAATGAGCAGTTCTTC
cdr3_aa: CASSPTSGYYNEQFF
d_call: TRBD2
clone_size: NA
v_call: TRBV7-9
j_call: TRBJ2-1

cdr3_nt: TGTGCCATCAGCGTCGGGACAGTGAACACTGAAGCTTTCTTT
cdr3_aa: CAISVGTVNTEAFF
d_call: TRBD1
clone_size: NA
v_call: TRBV10-3
j_call: TRBJ1-1

cdr3_nt: TGCGCCAGCACCTTGCTCGGACAGGGGAAGGGCGGGGAGCTGTTTTTT
cdr3_aa: CASTLLGQGKGGELFF
d_call: TRBD1
clone_size: few
v_call: TRBV5-1
j_call: TRBJ2-2

cdr3_nt: TGTGCCAGCAGTTTAGGGTTCTACGAGCAGTACTTC
cdr3_aa: CASSLGFYEQYF
d_call: NA
clone_size: NA
v_call: TRBV12-3/TRBV12-4
j_call: TRBJ2-7

cdr3_nt: TGTGCCAGCAGCCTGGGGGGACCAACTGGAAACACCATATATTTT
cdr3_aa: CASSLGGPTGNTIYF
d_call: NA
clone_size: NA
v_call: TRBV6-5
j_call: TRBJ1-3

cdr3_nt: TGTGCCAGCAGCGCCAAAATGGGACAGGGAAACAATGAGCAGTTCTTC
cdr3_aa: CASSAKMGQGNNEQFF
d_call: NA
clone_size: NA
v_call: TRBV21-1
j_call: TRBJ2-1

cdr3_nt: TGCAGCGTTTCTAGCGGGGGGTACCGGGGGTACAATGAGCAGTTCTTC
cdr3_aa: CSVSSGGYRGYNEQFF
d_call: TRBD2
clone_size: once
v_call: TRBV29-1
j_call: TRBJ2-1

cdr3_nt: TGTGCCAGCAGCTTGGGCAGGGGGCAATATGGCTACACCTTC
cdr3_aa: CASSLGRGQYGYTF
d_call: TRBD1
clone_size: NA
v_call: TRBV7-8
j_call: TRBJ1-2